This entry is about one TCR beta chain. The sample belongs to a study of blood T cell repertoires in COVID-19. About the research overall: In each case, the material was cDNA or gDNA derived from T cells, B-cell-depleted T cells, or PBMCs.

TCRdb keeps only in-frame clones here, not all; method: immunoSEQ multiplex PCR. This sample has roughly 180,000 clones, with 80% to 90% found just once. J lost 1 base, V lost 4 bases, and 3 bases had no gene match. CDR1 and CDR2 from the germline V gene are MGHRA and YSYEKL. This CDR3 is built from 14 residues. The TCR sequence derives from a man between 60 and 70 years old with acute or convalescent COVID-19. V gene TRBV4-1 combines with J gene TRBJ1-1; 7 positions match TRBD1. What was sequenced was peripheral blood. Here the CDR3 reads CASSRDRKNTEAFF. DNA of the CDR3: TGCGCCAGCAGCCGGGACAGAAAGAACACTGAAGCTTTCTTT.